This T cell receptor (beta chain) was recovered during a study of regulatory T cells in long-lasting Graves disease. The CDR3 extends over 16 amino acids. CDR1 DFQATT and CDR2 SNEGSKA come from the germline V gene (reference sequence). Trimming shortened V by 4 bases and J by 9 bases, and 25 bases separated the two germline ends. Study-wide findings and caveats: Reduced TCR diversity was observed in persistent Graves' patients versus newly diagnosed patients. Public clonotype sharing was higher in persistent than newly diagnosed patients.

Arm-PCR of CDR3 regions with iRepertoire HTBI primers generated TCR beta libraries. Original handling: In the combined samples, roughly 60 TRBV and approximately 15 TRBJ segments were identified. TCRdb itself ran the multiplex PCR reads through MiXCR, one entry per CDR3 protein. The V and J calls shown here were made by TCRdb, not taken from the authors' results. The sample includes around 360,000 distinct CDR3 sequences, roughly 16% of them seen just once. Time point specified: newly diagnosed GD, antithyroid drugs for less than 3 months. PBMC-extracted RNA yielded the TCR library. This clonotype was recorded many times. What it binds is unknown. These data also formed part of another study, on T cells in Graves' hyperthyroidism and ophthalmopathy. That paper states: A set of HTBI primers served as the primers for a first-round RT-PCR of the TCR CDR3.

This clonotype originated in a woman between 18 and 29 years old with Graves disease. V gene TRBV20-1 combines with J gene TRBJ2-1; D is ambiguous. This specimen consisted of peripheral blood mononuclear cells (PBMCs), obtained at new diagnosis, from a patient treated with antithyroid drugs. DNA of the CDR3: TGCAGTGCTACAAGTCCTACGGACGCCTACCTGGGTGAGCAGTTCTTC. It is translated as CSATSPTDAYLGEQFF.